The 21 T cell receptor beta chains given below trace back to one sample, sequenced in a study of cytomegalovirus exposure and HLA in healthy donors. A multiplex PCR was run with 60 Vbeta primers and 13 Jbeta primers. Assay used: immunoSEQ multiplex PCR; TCRdb lists only in-frame clones, some missing. The repertoire consists of some 200,000 clones, with around four fifths occurring once and the leading ten covering under 0.85%. Input material: PBMCs. The receptors derive from a boy aged 2-9 years in good health and CMV-seronegative.

This chain joins TRBV27 and TRBJ2-1, with a possible D match to TRBD1 (6 bases). Per germline, CDR1 MNHEY and CDR2 SMNVEV (reference sequence). The germline V and J ends were trimmed by 6 bases and 0 bases, with 21 bases remaining between them. This CDR3 contains 18 residues. The CDR3 sequence is CASSLQQGRTSSYNEQFF. DNA of the CDR3: TGTGCCAGCAGCCTCCAGCAGGGGAGAACGAGCTCCTACAATGAGCAGTTCTTC.

The V gene is TRBV11-2, the J gene TRBJ2-5; 11 bases are shared with TRBD2. Germline CDR1 is SGHAT and CDR2 is FQNNGV. With V trimmed by 4 bases and J by 5 bases, 12 bases remained unmatched. This CDR3 is 17 amino acids long. CDR3 loop: CASSSNPLAGGIETQYF. As DNA, the CDR3 is TGTGCCAGCAGCTCAAACCCGCTAGCGGGGGGTATCGAGACCCAGTACTTC.

The chain employs TRBV14 and TRBJ2-7; 7 positions match TRBD1. Germline V gene lookup returns CDR1 SGHDN and CDR2 FVKESK. The V segment lost 5 bases and the J segment 2 bases; nucleotides outside the gene matches: 6. The CDR3 sequence is 14 residues long. The CDR3 loop reads CASSARQGTYEQYF. In nucleotides, the CDR3 is TGTGCCAGCAGCGCCCGACAGGGCACCTACGAGCAGTACTTC.

This CDR3 is CASSESSGTNKGTQYF. CDR3 DNA: TGTGCCAGCAGCGAGAGCTCCGGGACTAACAAAGGGACCCAGTACTTC. V and J are TRBV9 and TRBJ2-5, with 7 bases fitting TRBD2. The CDR3 contains 16 residues. Germline-derived CDR1 and CDR2 are SGDLS and YYNGEE. V gave up 3 bases and J gave up 7 bases; unmatched junction bases: 15.

The chain combines TRBV15 with TRBJ1-3; D might be TRBD1 (5 bases). V was pared by 0 bases and J by 3 bases, with 12 bases between. This CDR3 has 16 residues. Germline CDR1 LNHNV, CDR2 YYDKDF (reference sequence). CDR3 nucleotides: TGTGCCACCAGCAGAGAGGGACTTGATTTTGGAAACACCATATATTTT. Residues: CATSREGLDFGNTIYF.

The chain links TRBV12-5 to TRBJ2-3; possibly TRBD2 for D (5 bases). V gave up 6 bases and J gave up 4 bases, with 17 bases separating them. Per the germline V gene, CDR1 is LGHNT and CDR2 is FRNRAP. This CDR3 is built from 15 residues. The CDR3 reads CASGSSGPPADTQYF. Here the CDR3 DNA reads TGTGCTAGTGGCTCGAGCGGTCCACCCGCAGATACGCAGTATTTT.

This chain joins TRBV28 and TRBJ2-5; TRBD1 matches 7 bases. The J call is in doubt because the DNA end fits TRBJ2-7 better. The CDR3 is made up of 15 amino acids. Germline loops: CDR1 MDHEN, CDR2 SYDVKM. The CDR3 nucleotides read TGTGCCACCAAATCCGGGACAGCAATTCCCTACGAGCAGTACTTC. Translating it yields CATKSGTAIPYEQYF.

CDR3 protein: CAWTGTSVSGGAFF. The CDR3 DNA follows: TGTGCCTGGACCGGGACTTCGGTATCGGGGGGAGCTTTCTTT. The chain couples TRBV30 to TRBJ1-1, with a weak D call TRBD1 (5 bases). Germline-derived CDR1 and CDR2 are GTSNPN and SVGIG (reference sequence). With 4 bases removed from V and 10 bases from J, the gap between germline ends came to 22 bases. The CDR3 has 14 residues.

In DNA, the CDR3 is TGTGCCAGCAGCGGAGACAGGGCAAAGACTGAAGCTTTCTTT. Residues: CASSGDRAKTEAFF. The chain is built from TRBV2 and TRBJ1-1; TRBD1 matches 7 bases. Trimming cost V 6 bases and J 5 bases; bases outside gene matches: 9. CDR3 length equals 14 residues. CDR1 and CDR2 from the germline V gene are SNHLY and FYNNEI.

The chain uses TRBV5-6 and TRBJ1-1; a possible D gene is TRBD1 (5 bases). V lost 2 bases to trimming and J lost 3 bases, with 11 bases between them. Germline V gene sequence: CDR1 SGHDT, CDR2 YYEEEE. CDR3 length equals 14 residues. CDR3 coding DNA: TGTGCCAGCAGCTTAGGGGTAGGCGACACTGAAGCTTTCTTT. Translation: CASSLGVGDTEAFF.

This clone was seen more than once but under ten times. The rearrangement links TRBV7-9 to TRBJ2-1; D is ambiguous. The ends were cut back, 4 bases at V and 9 bases at J, with 7 bases in the middle. The CDR3 length is 11 residues. Germline V gene sequence: CDR1 SEHNR, CDR2 FQNEAQ (reference sequence). This CDR3 reads CASSSVSEQFF. The DNA of the CDR3 is TGTGCCAGCAGCTCCGTTAGTGAGCAGTTCTTC. Based on the CDR3 plus reference TRBV7-9 and TRBJ2-1, the full variable domain is DTGVSQNPRHKITKRGQNVTFRCDPISEHNRLYWYRQTLGQGPEFLTYFQNEAQLEKSRLLSDRFSAERPKGSFSTLEIQRTEQGDSAMYLCASSSVSEQFFGPGTRLTVL.

V is TRBV29-1 and J is TRBJ1-2, with D hard to call. Germline V lookup: CDR1 SQVTM, CDR2 ANQGSEA. V was clipped by 1 base and J by 7 bases, with 13 bases between them. The CDR3 loop spans 13 amino acids. This chain's CDR3 is CSVEAKRSGGYTF. CDR3 DNA sequence: TGCAGCGTTGAAGCCAAGAGGTCGGGTGGCTACACCTTC.

V gene TRBV6-1 combines with J gene TRBJ1-5; TRBD1 matches 9 bases. Germline values: CDR1 MNHNS, CDR2 SASEGT. The CDR3 loop spans 13 amino acids. Trimming at V came to 6 bases and at J to 8 bases, leaving 5 bases not matched to a gene. The CDR3 loop reads CASSRDREEPQHF. The DNA for the CDR3 is TGTGCCAGCAGCCGGGACAGGGAAGAGCCCCAGCATTTT.

The rearrangement uses TRBV7-9 and TRBJ1-2; D might be TRBD1 (5 bases). Germline CDR1 is SEHNR and CDR2 is FQNEAQ (reference sequence). V was cut by 3 bases and J by 6 bases, with 11 bases left in between. The length of the CDR3 is 13 residues. The CDR3 sequence: CASSFQGGDGYTF. Written as DNA, the CDR3 is TGTGCCAGCAGCTTTCAGGGAGGGGATGGCTACACCTTC.

This clone occurred once. This sequence joins TRBV5-1 and TRBJ2-4; tentative D call: TRBD2 (5 bases). CDR1 and CDR2 (germline): SGHRS, YFSETQ. This CDR3 has 16 residues. Trimming cost V 4 bases and J 1 base, with 15 bases left between them. CDR3 DNA sequence: TGCGCCAGCAGCGAGAGAGGGAGAGGGGCCAAAAACATTCAGTACTTC. It codes for CASSERGRGAKNIQYF.

The chain employs TRBV5-6 and TRBJ2-5; D perhaps matches TRBD1 (6 bases). Trimming cost V 2 bases and J 5 bases, with 13 bases left between them. The germline V gene encodes CDR1 SGHDT and CDR2 YYEEEE. The CDR3 spans 14 residues. The CDR3 reads CASSFPGVVETQYF. For the CDR3, the DNA is TGTGCCAGCAGCTTCCCAGGGGTGGTGGAGACCCAGTACTTC.

The chain links TRBV19 to TRBJ2-7; 7 nucleotides align to TRBD1. J gave up 3 bases and V 1 base, and 6 bases lay outside the gene matches. This CDR3 region has 15 residues. Per germline, CDR1 LNHDA and CDR2 SQIVND (reference sequence). The CDR3 loop reads CASSIGTGQSYEQYF. CDR3 nucleotide sequence: TGTGCCAGTAGTATAGGAACGGGACAGAGCTACGAGCAGTACTTC.

The chain recombines TRBV2 with TRBJ2-6, with D tentatively TRBD1 (6 bases). Germline-derived CDR1 and CDR2 are SNHLY and FYNNEI. Trimming stripped 8 bases from V and 2 bases from J, with 10 bases between. This CDR3 is 14 amino acids long. The CDR3 region has the DNA TGTGCCAGCTACAGGGTCGCTGGGGCCAACGTCCTGACTTTC. Amino acids: CASYRVAGANVLTF. The complete variable domain, with remaining parts taken from reference TRBV2 and TRBJ2-6, reads EPEVTQTPSHQVTQMGQEVILRCVPISNHLYFYWYRQILGQKVEFLVSFYNNEISEKSEIFDDQFSVERPDGSNFTLKIRSTKLEDSAMYFCASYRVAGANVLTFGAGSRLTVL.

This chain links TRBV29-1 with TRBJ1-2, with 7 bases matching TRBD1. The CDR3 covers 13 residues. V lost 0 bases to trimming and J lost 4 bases; unmatched junction nucleotides: 2. Germline V gene data show CDR1 as SQVTM and CDR2 as ANQGSEA. As DNA, the CDR3 is TGCAGCGTTGAAGATACAGGGGCCTATGGCTACACCTTC. Its translation: CSVEDTGAYGYTF.

Written as DNA, the CDR3 is TGTGCCATCAGGGACGCGAGGGACTCCTACAATGAGCAGTTCTTC. Translating it yields CAIRDARDSYNEQFF. The chain combines TRBV10-3 with TRBJ2-1, with D tentatively TRBD2 (5 bases). Germline assignment: CDR1 ENHRY and CDR2 SYGVKD. V was shortened by 6 bases and J by 0 bases, with 12 bases between the two germline ends. CDR3 length equals 15 residues.

The CDR3 region has the DNA TGCGCCAGCAGCGAAGACAGGGCCACTGTTAACTATGGCTACACCTTC. Translated, it gives CASSEDRATVNYGYTF. The chain links TRBV5-1 to TRBJ1-2, with 7 bases fitting TRBD1. This CDR3 is 16 amino acids long. The junction had 10 bases not matched to a gene; V was cut back by 4 bases and J by 1 base. Germline V gene sequence: CDR1 SGHRS, CDR2 YFSETQ.